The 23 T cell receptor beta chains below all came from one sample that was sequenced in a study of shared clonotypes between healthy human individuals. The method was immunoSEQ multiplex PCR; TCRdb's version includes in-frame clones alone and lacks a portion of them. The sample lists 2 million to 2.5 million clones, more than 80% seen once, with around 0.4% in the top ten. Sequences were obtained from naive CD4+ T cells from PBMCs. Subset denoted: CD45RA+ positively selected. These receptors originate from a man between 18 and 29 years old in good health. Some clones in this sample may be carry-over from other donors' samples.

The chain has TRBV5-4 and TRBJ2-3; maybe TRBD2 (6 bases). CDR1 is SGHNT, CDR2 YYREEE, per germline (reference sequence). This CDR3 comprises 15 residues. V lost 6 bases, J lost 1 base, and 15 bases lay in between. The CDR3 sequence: CASKRDFRGTDTQYF. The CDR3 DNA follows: TGTGCCAGCAAGAGGGACTTCCGTGGCACAGATACGCAGTATTTT. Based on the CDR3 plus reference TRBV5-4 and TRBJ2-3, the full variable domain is ETGVTQSPTHLIKTRGQQVTLRCSSQSGHNTVSWYQQALGQGPQFIFQYYREEENGRGNFPPRFSGLQFPNYSSELNVNALELDDSALYLCASKRDFRGTDTQYFGPGTRLTVL.

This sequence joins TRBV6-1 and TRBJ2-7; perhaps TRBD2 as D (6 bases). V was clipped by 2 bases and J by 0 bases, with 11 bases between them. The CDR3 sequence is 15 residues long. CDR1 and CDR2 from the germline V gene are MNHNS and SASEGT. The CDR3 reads CASSEFGTRSYEQYF. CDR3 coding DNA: TGTGCCAGCAGTGAATTTGGGACTCGCTCCTACGAGCAGTACTTC.

CDR3 loop: CASRSDPAPPFF. CDR3 nucleotide sequence: TGTGCCAGCAGGTCGGACCCGGCCCCGCCGTTCTTC. The genes are TRBV11-2 and TRBJ2-1; no clear D. V was shortened by 6 bases and J by 15 bases, with 18 bases between the two germline ends. Germline loops: CDR1 SGHAT, CDR2 FQNNGV. The CDR3 sequence is 12 residues long.

CDR3 DNA sequence: TGCGCCAGCAGAACGGACCCAGCGAACACCGGGGAGCTGTTTTTT. It yields the protein CASRTDPANTGELFF. This chain connects TRBV5-1 to TRBJ2-2; no reliable D call. The CDR3 consists of 15 residues. Trimming took 5 bases from V and 0 from J, leaving 11 bases between them. Germline CDR1 and CDR2: SGHRS and YFSETQ.

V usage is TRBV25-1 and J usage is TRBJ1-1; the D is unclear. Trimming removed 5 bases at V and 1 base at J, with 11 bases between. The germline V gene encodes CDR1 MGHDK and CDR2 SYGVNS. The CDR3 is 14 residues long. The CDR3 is CASSPPGRNTEAFF. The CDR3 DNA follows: TGTGCCAGCAGTCCCCCCGGGCGGAACACTGAAGCTTTCTTT.

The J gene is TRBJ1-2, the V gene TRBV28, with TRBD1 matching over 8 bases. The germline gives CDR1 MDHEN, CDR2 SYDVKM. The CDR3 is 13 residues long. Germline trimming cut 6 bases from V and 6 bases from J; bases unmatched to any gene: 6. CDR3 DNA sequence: TGTGCCAGCAGCCATCAGGGGGCGGATGGCTACACCTTC. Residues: CASSHQGADGYTF.

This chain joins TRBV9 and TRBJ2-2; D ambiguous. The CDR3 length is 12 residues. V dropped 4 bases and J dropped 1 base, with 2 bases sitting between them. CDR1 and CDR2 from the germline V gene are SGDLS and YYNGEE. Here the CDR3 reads CASSRNTGELFF. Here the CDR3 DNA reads TGTGCCAGCAGCCGGAACACCGGGGAGCTGTTTTTT.

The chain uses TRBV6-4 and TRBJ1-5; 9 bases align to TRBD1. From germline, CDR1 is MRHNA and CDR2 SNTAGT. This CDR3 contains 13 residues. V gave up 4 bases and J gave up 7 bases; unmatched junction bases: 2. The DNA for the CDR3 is TGTGCCAGCAGTGGGGGACAGGGCCAGCCCCAGCATTTT. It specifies CASSGGQGQPQHF.

The CDR3 DNA reads as TGTGCCAGCAGAATCGCATCCCGGGGGGAAACTGAAGCTTTCTTT. As protein: CASRIASRGETEAFF. This chain links TRBV7-9 with TRBJ1-1, with D possibly TRBD1 on 5 matching bases. Germline V gene lookup returns CDR1 SEHNR and CDR2 FQNEAQ (reference sequence). The CDR3 runs 15 residues. Trimming pared 6 bases from V and 5 bases from J, leaving 19 bases between.

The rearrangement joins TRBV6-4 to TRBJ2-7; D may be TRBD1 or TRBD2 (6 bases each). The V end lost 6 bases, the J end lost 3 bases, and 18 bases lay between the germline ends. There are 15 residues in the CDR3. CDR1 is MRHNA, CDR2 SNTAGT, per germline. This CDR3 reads CASSLTGMEGYEQYF. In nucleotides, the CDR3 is TGTGCCAGCAGCCTAACAGGGATGGAGGGCTACGAGCAGTACTTC.

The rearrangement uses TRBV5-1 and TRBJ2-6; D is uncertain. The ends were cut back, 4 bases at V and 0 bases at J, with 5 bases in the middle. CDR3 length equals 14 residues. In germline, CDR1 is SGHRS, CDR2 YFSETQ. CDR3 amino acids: CASSDRSGANVLTF. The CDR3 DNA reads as TGCGCCAGCAGCGACCGCTCTGGGGCCAACGTCCTGACTTTC.

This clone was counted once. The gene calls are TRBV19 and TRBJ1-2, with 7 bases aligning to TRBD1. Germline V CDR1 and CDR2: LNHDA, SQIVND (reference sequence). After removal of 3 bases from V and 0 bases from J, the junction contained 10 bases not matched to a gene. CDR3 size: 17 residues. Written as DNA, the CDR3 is TGTGCCAGTAGTATCCTCGGCGGACAGGCAGCTAACTATGGCTACACCTTC. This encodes CASSILGGQAANYGYTF.

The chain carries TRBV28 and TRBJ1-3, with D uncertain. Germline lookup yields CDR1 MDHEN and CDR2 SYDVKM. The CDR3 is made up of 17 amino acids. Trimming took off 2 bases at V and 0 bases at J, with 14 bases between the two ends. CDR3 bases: TGTGCCAGCAGTTTAAGTGGGAACCACCTCTCTGGAAACACCATATATTTT. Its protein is CASSLSGNHLSGNTIYF.

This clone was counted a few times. The CDR3 sequence: CASRVSGVNTEAFF. Written as DNA, the CDR3 is TGTGCCAGCAGGGTTTCGGGGGTGAACACTGAAGCTTTCTTT. The gene calls are TRBV7-2 and TRBJ1-1; a possible D gene is TRBD1 (5 bases). The CDR3 loop spans 14 amino acids. The ends were cut back, 6 bases at V and 0 bases at J, with 11 bases in the middle. Germline V lookup: CDR1 SGHTA, CDR2 FQGNSA.

The CDR3 DNA follows: TGCGCCAGCAGCTTAGGGCGGGAGGGCACAGATACGCAGTATTTT. It yields the protein CASSLGREGTDTQYF. The V call is TRBV5-1, the J call TRBJ2-3; 8 bases are a match to TRBD2. V lost 2 bases and J lost 1; bases outside the gene matches: 3. The CDR3 runs to 15 residues. The germline V gene encodes CDR1 SGHRS and CDR2 YFSETQ.

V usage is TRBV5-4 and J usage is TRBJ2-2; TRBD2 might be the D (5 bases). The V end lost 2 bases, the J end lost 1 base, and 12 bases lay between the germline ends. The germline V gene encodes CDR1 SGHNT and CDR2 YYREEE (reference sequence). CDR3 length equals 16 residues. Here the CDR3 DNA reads TGTGCCAGCAGCTTTTTACCCGGGGTGAACACCGGGGAGCTGTTTTTT. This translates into CASSFLPGVNTGELFF.

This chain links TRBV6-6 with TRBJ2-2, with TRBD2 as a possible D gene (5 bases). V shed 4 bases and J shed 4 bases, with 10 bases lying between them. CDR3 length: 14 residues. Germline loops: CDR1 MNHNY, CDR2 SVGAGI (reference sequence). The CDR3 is CASSSTGVTGELFF. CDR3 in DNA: TGTGCCAGCAGTTCTACCGGGGTCACCGGGGAGCTGTTTTTT.

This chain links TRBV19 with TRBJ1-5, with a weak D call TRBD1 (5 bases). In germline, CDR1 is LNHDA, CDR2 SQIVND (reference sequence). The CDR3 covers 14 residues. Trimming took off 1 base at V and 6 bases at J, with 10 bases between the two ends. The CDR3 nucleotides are TGTGCCAGTAGTATAGGTCGTGGGGGTCAGCCCCAGCATTTT. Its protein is CASSIGRGGQPQHF.

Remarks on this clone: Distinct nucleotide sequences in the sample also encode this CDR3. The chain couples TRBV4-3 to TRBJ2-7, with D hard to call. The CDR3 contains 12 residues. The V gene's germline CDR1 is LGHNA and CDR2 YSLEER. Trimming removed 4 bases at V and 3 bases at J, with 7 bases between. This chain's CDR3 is CASSPRLYEQYF. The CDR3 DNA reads TGCGCCAGCAGCCCCCGACTCTACGAGCAGTACTTC.

CDR3: CASSLGTSGRAYEQYF. CDR3 bases: TGTGCCAGCAGCTTAGGCACTAGCGGGAGGGCCTACGAGCAGTACTTC. The chain has TRBV7-2 and TRBJ2-7, with TRBD2 matching 13 bases. The ends lost 1 base at V and 2 bases at J; junction bases unmatched: 2. This CDR3 is built from 16 residues. Germline assignment: CDR1 SGHTA and CDR2 FQGNSA.

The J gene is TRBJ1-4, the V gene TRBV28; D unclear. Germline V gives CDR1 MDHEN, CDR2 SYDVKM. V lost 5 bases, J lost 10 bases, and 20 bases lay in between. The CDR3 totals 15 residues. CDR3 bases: TGTGCCAGCAGTACAGCTGACCTCGGTACGGGAAAACTGTTTTTT. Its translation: CASSTADLGTGKLFF.

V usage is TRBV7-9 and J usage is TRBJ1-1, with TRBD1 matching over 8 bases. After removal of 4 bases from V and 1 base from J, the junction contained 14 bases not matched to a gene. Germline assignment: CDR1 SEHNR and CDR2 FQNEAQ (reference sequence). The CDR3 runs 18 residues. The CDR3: CASSSGRQGKGGNTEAFF. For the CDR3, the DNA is TGTGCCAGCAGCTCCGGTCGACAGGGGAAAGGGGGGAACACTGAAGCTTTCTTT.

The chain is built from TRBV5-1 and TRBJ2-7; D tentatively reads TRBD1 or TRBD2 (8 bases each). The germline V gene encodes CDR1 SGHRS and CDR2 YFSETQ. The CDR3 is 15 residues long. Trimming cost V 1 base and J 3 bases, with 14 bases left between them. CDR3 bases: TGCGCCAGCAGCTTGACGGGGGGGACAGGCTACGAGCAGTACTTC. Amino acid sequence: CASSLTGGTGYEQYF.